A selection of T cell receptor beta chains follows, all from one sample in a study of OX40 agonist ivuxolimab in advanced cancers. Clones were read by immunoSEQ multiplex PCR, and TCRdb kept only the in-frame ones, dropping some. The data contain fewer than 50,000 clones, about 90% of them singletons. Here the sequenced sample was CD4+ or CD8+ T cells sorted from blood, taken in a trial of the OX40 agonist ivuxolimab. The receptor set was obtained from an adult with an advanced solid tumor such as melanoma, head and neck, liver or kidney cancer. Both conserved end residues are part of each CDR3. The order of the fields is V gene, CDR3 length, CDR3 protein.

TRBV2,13,CASSQAYTGELFF
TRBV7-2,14,CASSSGVGYNEQFF
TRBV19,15,CASSMTAMGGNTIYF
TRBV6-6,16,CASSYGAELPLGEQFF
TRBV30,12,CAWSARGNEQFF
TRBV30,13,CAWGWDGAGEQYF
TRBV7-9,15,CASSLAWQGRYEQYF
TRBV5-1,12,CASSLVEETQYF
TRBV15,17,CATSRVGQAVSYNEQFF
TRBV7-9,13,CASSPPGDNEQFF
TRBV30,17,CAWTANRDRNMNTEAFF